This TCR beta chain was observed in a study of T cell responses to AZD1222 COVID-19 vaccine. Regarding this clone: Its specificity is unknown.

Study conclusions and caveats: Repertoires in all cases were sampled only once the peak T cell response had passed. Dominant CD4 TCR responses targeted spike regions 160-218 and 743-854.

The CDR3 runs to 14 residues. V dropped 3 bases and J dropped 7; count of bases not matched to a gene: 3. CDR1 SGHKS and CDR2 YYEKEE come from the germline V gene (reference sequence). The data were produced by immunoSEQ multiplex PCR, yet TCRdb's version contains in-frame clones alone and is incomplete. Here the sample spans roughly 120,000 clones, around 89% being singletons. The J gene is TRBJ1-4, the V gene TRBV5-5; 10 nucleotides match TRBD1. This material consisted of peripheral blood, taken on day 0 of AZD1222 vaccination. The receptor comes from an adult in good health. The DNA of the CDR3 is TGTGCCAGCAGCTCGGGACAGGGGAGTGAAAAACTGTTTTTT. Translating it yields CASSSGQGSEKLFF. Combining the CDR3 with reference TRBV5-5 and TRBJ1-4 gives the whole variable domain DAGVTQSPTHLIKTRGQQVTLRCSPISGHKSVSWYQQVLGQGPQFIFQYYEKEERGRGNFPDRFSARQFPNYSSELNVNALLLGDSALYLCASSSGQGSEKLFFGSGTQLSVL.